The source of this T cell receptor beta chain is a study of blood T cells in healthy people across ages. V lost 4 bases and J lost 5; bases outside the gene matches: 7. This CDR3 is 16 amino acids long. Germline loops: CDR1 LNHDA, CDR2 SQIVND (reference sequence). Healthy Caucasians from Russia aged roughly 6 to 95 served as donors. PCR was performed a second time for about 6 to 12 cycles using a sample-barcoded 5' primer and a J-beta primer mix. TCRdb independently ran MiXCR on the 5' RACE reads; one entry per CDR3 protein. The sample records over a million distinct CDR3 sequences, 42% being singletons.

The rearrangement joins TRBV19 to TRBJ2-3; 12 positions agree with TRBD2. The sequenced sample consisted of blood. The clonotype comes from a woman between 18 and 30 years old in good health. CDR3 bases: TGTGCCAGTAGTACCCTAGCGGGGGGGCCTGTAGATACGCAGTATTTT. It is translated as CASSTLAGGPVDTQYF.